A selection of T cell receptor beta chains follows, all from one sample in a study of cytomegalovirus exposure and HLA in healthy donors. Clones were sequenced by immunoSEQ multiplex PCR, and TCRdb holds only the in-frame ones, with some missing. This sample carries a few hundred thousand clones, around 80% of them seen once, and the ten largest clones take 2.5% to 3%. Source material: PBMCs. The source is a man aged 25-40 years in good health and CMV-seronegative. Each CDR3 is given with its conserved first and last residue. D genes are given only for firm matches. Clone size is shown for a subset of rows, as once, few, many or a class of expanded clone.

J: TRBJ1-2
size: -
V: TRBV7-2
D: -
length: 14
CDR3: CASSLAAGAEGYTF
DNA: TGTGCCAGCAGCTTAGCAGCAGGGGCCGAGGGCTACACCTTC

J: TRBJ2-7
size: -
V: TRBV28
D: TRBD1
length: 15
CDR3: CASSPWTGGDYEQYF
DNA: TGTGCCAGCAGTCCTTGGACAGGGGGGGACTACGAGCAGTACTTC

J: TRBJ1-1
size: -
V: TRBV7-8
D: -
length: 13
CDR3: CASSLQGNTEAFF
DNA: TGTGCCAGCAGCTTACAGGGGAACACTGAAGCTTTCTTT

J: TRBJ2-7
size: -
V: TRBV5-6
D: TRBD1
length: 14
CDR3: CASSPGQGLSEQYF
DNA: TGTGCCAGCAGCCCCGGACAGGGATTGAGTGAGCAGTACTTC

J: TRBJ2-3
size: -
V: TRBV6-1
D: TRBD2
length: 15
CDR3: CASSLDSGGLDTQYF
DNA: TGTGCCAGCAGTCTAGACAGCGGGGGGCTAGATACGCAGTATTTT

J: TRBJ2-7
size: few
V: TRBV28
D: TRBD1
length: 15
CDR3: CASSLGDRGFYEQYF
DNA: TGTGCCAGCAGTTTAGGGGACAGGGGGTTTTACGAGCAGTACTTC

J: TRBJ2-1
size: -
V: TRBV2
D: -
length: 15
CDR3: CASSARGSSYNEQFF
DNA: TGTGCCAGCAGTGCGCGGGGTTCCTCCTACAATGAGCAGTTCTTC

J: TRBJ2-3
size: -
V: TRBV4-1
D: TRBD2
length: 15
CDR3: CASSPRSGGTDTQYF
DNA: TGCGCCAGCAGCCCCCGGAGCGGGGGCACAGATACGCAGTATTTT

J: TRBJ2-7
size: -
V: TRBV15
D: -
length: 14
CDR3: CATSHGPGAYEQYF
DNA: TGTGCCACCAGCCACGGGCCGGGGGCCTACGAGCAGTACTTC

J: TRBJ1-5
size: once
V: TRBV7-2
D: -
length: 13
CDR3: CASSWGPDQPQHF
DNA: TGTGCCAGCAGCTGGGGGCCAGATCAGCCCCAGCATTTT

J: TRBJ1-1
size: -
V: TRBV4-3
D: -
length: 15
CDR3: CASSHDQGMNTEAFF
DNA: TGCGCCAGCAGCCATGATCAGGGGATGAACACTGAAGCTTTCTTT

J: TRBJ1-2
size: -
V: TRBV4-1
D: -
length: 12
CDR3: CASSEGQYGYTF
DNA: TGCGCCAGCAGCGAAGGACAATATGGCTACACCTTC

J: TRBJ1-1
size: -
V: TRBV5-1
D: -
length: 16
CDR3: CASSLRTDSRDTEAFF
DNA: TGCGCCAGCAGCTTGCGTACGGACTCCCGGGACACTGAAGCTTTCTTT

J: TRBJ2-3
size: -
V: TRBV5-5
D: -
length: 14
CDR3: CASSSGVSTDTQYF
DNA: TGTGCCAGCAGCTCCGGGGTTAGCACAGATACGCAGTATTTT

J: TRBJ1-1
size: -
V: TRBV6-5
D: TRBD1
length: 16
CDR3: CASSYSWTGGNTEAFF
DNA: TGTGCCAGCAGTTACTCTTGGACAGGGGGGAATACTGAAGCTTTCTTT

J: TRBJ2-3
size: -
V: TRBV18
D: -
length: 15
CDR3: CASSPWTVSTDTQYF
DNA: TGTGCCAGCTCCCCATGGACTGTCTCCACAGATACGCAGTATTTT

J: TRBJ2-5
size: -
V: TRBV28
D: -
length: 13
CDR3: CASSLAGAETQYF
DNA: TGTGCCAGCAGTTTAGCTGGGGCCGAGACCCAGTACTTC

J: TRBJ2-1
size: -
V: TRBV4-3
D: TRBD1
length: 18
CDR3: CASSQDNFPGQGRDEQFF
DNA: TGCGCCAGCAGCCAAGATAATTTTCCGGGACAGGGGCGAGATGAGCAGTTCTTC

J: TRBJ2-7
size: few
V: TRBV5-6
D: -
length: 17
CDR3: CASSPFTPGPPTDEQYF
DNA: TGTGCCAGCAGCCCCTTTACCCCAGGGCCCCCCACGGACGAGCAGTACTTC

J: TRBJ2-1
size: -
V: TRBV27
D: -
length: 14
CDR3: CASIKGSGSNEQFF
DNA: TGTGCCAGCATCAAAGGGTCCGGGAGCAATGAGCAGTTCTTC

J: TRBJ2-7
size: -
V: TRBV2
D: TRBD1
length: 14
CDR3: CASSAETGAYEQYF
DNA: TGTGCCAGCAGTGCAGAGACAGGGGCTTACGAGCAGTACTTC

J: TRBJ1-6
size: once
V: TRBV6-5
D: TRBD1
length: 15
CDR3: CASSYDRGDNSPLHF
DNA: TGTGCCAGCAGTTACGACAGGGGTGATAATTCACCCCTCCACTTT

J: TRBJ1-6
size: -
V: TRBV28
D: -
length: 13
CDR3: CASSLAGASPLHF
DNA: TGCGCCAGCAGTTTGGCAGGGGCTTCACCCCTCCACTTT

J: TRBJ1-5
size: -
V: TRBV6-6
D: -
length: 15
CDR3: CASSYMGLRYQPQHF
DNA: TGTGCCAGCAGTTACATGGGGCTACGGTATCAGCCCCAGCATTTT

J: TRBJ2-3
size: -
V: TRBV27
D: TRBD1
length: 16
CDR3: CASRSIGTGRTDTQYF
DNA: TGTGCCAGCAGATCTATCGGGACAGGGAGGACAGATACGCAGTATTTT

J: TRBJ1-1
size: -
V: TRBV4-1
D: TRBD1
length: 18
CDR3: CASSQGQGMTYPNTEAFF
DNA: TGCGCCAGCAGCCAAGGACAGGGGATGACTTATCCCAACACTGAAGCTTTCTTT

J: TRBJ2-7
size: -
V: TRBV4-1
D: -
length: 16
CDR3: CASSQDKGRFNYEQYF
DNA: TGCGCCAGCAGCCAAGATAAGGGGAGGTTTAACTACGAGCAGTACTTC

J: TRBJ2-7
size: -
V: TRBV11-2
D: TRBD2
length: 15
CDR3: CASSPGTSGYYEQYF
DNA: TGTGCCAGCAGCCCCGGGACTAGCGGTTATTACGAGCAGTACTTC

J: TRBJ1-2
size: -
V: TRBV6-7
D: TRBD1
length: 14
CDR3: CASSPLGTAYGYTF
DNA: TGTGCCAGCAGTCCGCTTGGGACAGCTTATGGCTACACCTTC

J: TRBJ2-7
size: -
V: TRBV10-2
D: -
length: 15
CDR3: CASSDIGGRVYEQYF
DNA: TGCGCCAGCAGTGACATAGGAGGGCGGGTCTACGAGCAGTACTTC

J: TRBJ1-6
size: -
V: TRBV5-1
D: TRBD1
length: 15
CDR3: CASSSPGTGDSPLHF
DNA: TGCGCCAGCAGCTCTCCCGGGACAGGGGATTCACCCCTCCACTTT

J: TRBJ1-2
size: -
V: TRBV12-5
D: TRBD1
length: 13
CDR3: CASGTDRAYGYTF
DNA: TGTGCTAGTGGAACGGACAGGGCTTATGGCTACACCTTC

J: TRBJ2-5
size: -
V: TRBV7-9
D: TRBD1
length: 17
CDR3: CASSLSISGTGRETQYF
DNA: TGTGCCAGCAGCCTAAGTATCAGCGGGACAGGGCGGGAGACCCAGTACTTC

J: TRBJ2-7
size: -
V: TRBV19
D: -
length: 14
CDR3: CASSPNYDLGEQYF
DNA: TGTGCCAGTAGCCCAAACTATGACCTAGGCGAGCAGTACTTC

J: TRBJ2-7
size: -
V: TRBV5-1
D: TRBD1
length: 15
CDR3: CASSFGGTGVEEQYF
DNA: TGCGCCAGCAGCTTTGGCGGGACAGGGGTCGAAGAGCAGTACTTC

J: TRBJ1-2
size: -
V: TRBV2
D: TRBD1
length: 12
CDR3: CASRAGGAGYTF
DNA: TGTGCCAGCAGAGCAGGGGGCGCAGGCTACACCTTC

J: TRBJ2-2
size: -
V: TRBV5-1
D: TRBD1
length: 16
CDR3: CASSTGRDRVAGELFF
DNA: TGCGCCAGCAGCACTGGCCGGGACAGGGTAGCCGGGGAGCTGTTTTTT

J: TRBJ2-1
size: -
V: TRBV6-5
D: -
length: 14
CDR3: CASSYRDKYNEQFF
DNA: TGTGCCAGCAGTTACCGGGACAAGTACAATGAGCAGTTCTTC

J: TRBJ2-1
size: few
V: TRBV11-2
D: -
length: 17
CDR3: CASSLESVITYYNEQFF
DNA: TGTGCCAGCAGCTTAGAGTCGGTAATAACCTACTACAATGAGCAGTTCTTC

J: TRBJ2-3
size: -
V: TRBV29-1
D: TRBD1
length: 14
CDR3: CSVSGQEPTDTQYF
DNA: TGCAGCGTTTCCGGACAGGAGCCCACAGATACGCAGTATTTT

J: TRBJ2-5
size: -
V: TRBV4-2
D: -
length: 15
CDR3: CASSQGGNLQETQYF
DNA: TGTGCCAGCAGCCAAGGCGGCAACCTCCAAGAGACCCAGTACTTC

J: TRBJ2-7
size: -
V: TRBV7-2
D: TRBD1
length: 12
CDR3: CASSFPRGEQYF
DNA: TGTGCCAGCAGCTTCCCCAGGGGGGAGCAGTACTTC

J: TRBJ1-1
size: few
V: TRBV5-6
D: -
length: 15
CDR3: CASTGGDIMNTEAFF
DNA: TGTGCCAGCACCGGGGGAGACATCATGAACACTGAAGCTTTCTTT

J: TRBJ1-4
size: -
V: TRBV4-1
D: -
length: 16
CDR3: CASSQDGNAPGEKLFF
DNA: TGCGCCAGCAGCCAGGATGGTAACGCCCCGGGTGAAAAACTGTTTTTT

J: TRBJ2-3
size: -
V: TRBV6-5
D: TRBD1
length: 15
CDR3: CASSNRQGITDTQYF
DNA: TGTGCCAGCAGTAACCGACAGGGGATCACAGATACGCAGTATTTT

J: TRBJ2-7
size: few
V: TRBV7-9
D: TRBD1
length: 13
CDR3: CASSSGQGYRTYF
DNA: TGTGCCAGCAGCTCGGGACAGGGATACCGTACGTACTTC

J: TRBJ2-3
size: -
V: TRBV5-4
D: TRBD2
length: 15
CDR3: CASSLRRGGTDTQYF
DNA: TGTGCCAGCAGCTTGCGGCGGGGGGGCACAGATACGCAGTATTTT

J: TRBJ2-2
size: -
V: TRBV2
D: -
length: 11
CDR3: CASRGRGELFF
DNA: TGTGCCAGCAGGGGGCGCGGGGAGCTGTTTTTT

J: TRBJ2-2
size: few
V: TRBV5-6
D: TRBD1
length: 14
CDR3: CASSLQGWTGELFF
DNA: TGTGCCAGCAGCTTACAGGGGTGGACCGGGGAGCTGTTTTTT

J: TRBJ1-1
size: -
V: TRBV6-1
D: TRBD1
length: 11
CDR3: CASSRQGVAFF
DNA: TGTGCCAGCAGTCGACAGGGAGTGGCTTTCTTT

J: TRBJ2-1
size: -
V: TRBV10-1
D: TRBD2
length: 15
CDR3: CASSELAGIHNEQFF
DNA: TGCGCCAGCAGTGAACTAGCGGGGATCCACAATGAGCAGTTCTTC

J: TRBJ1-5
size: -
V: TRBV28
D: -
length: 11
CDR3: CASRGGQPQHF
DNA: TGTGCCAGCAGAGGAGGTCAGCCCCAGCATTTT